The rows below give T cell receptor beta chains drawn from one sample of a study of blood T cell repertoires in COVID-19. Assay used: immunoSEQ multiplex PCR; TCRdb lists only in-frame clones, some missing. The sample lists about 120,000 clones; approximately 87% were seen once. The sequenced material came from peripheral blood. The receptors stem from a woman in her seventies with acute or convalescent COVID-19. Both conserved end residues are part of each CDR3. Each record gives: D gene, J gene, V gene, clone size, CDR3 protein, CDR3 DNA. A D gene is named only where the DNA matches it firmly. Clone size, where shown, is once, few, many, or a class for clones that have expanded.

TRBD2 TRBJ2-5 TRBV9 . CASSHGTSLQETQYF TGTGCCAGCAGCCATGGGACTAGCCTCCAAGAGACCCAGTACTTC
. TRBJ2-7 TRBV6-6 . CASSAPGGIYEQYF TGTGCCAGCAGTGCGCCGGGGGGCATTTACGAGCAGTACTTC
TRBD1 TRBJ1-5 TRBV6-5 few CASRYRGRNQPQHF TGTGCCAGCAGGTACAGGGGTAGGAATCAGCCCCAGCATTTT
TRBD1 TRBJ1-2 TRBV5-8 once CASSPGTVYGYTF TGTGCCAGCAGCCCCGGGACAGTCTATGGCTACACCTTC
TRBD2 TRBJ2-7 TRBV2 once CASSARLASYEQYF TGTGCCAGCAGTGCTCGACTAGCTAGCTACGAGCAGTACTTC
. TRBJ1-5 TRBV2 . CASRERAGDLSNQPQHF TGTGCCAGCAGAGAAAGGGCAGGGGATCTTAGCAATCAGCCCCAGCATTTT
TRBD1 TRBJ2-1 TRBV9 . CASSASGTGAGEQFF TGTGCCAGCAGCGCCTCCGGGACAGGGGCTGGTGAGCAGTTCTTC
. TRBJ1-5 TRBV2 . CASSGSGVSNQPQHF TGTGCCAGCAGTGGGTCAGGGGTTAGCAATCAGCCCCAGCATTTT
. TRBJ2-7 TRBV5-1 once CASFRDTDSYEQYF TGCGCCAGCTTCCGGGACACCGACTCCTACGAGCAGTACTTC
TRBD1 TRBJ2-5 TRBV18 . CASSSGTGETQYF TGTGCCAGCTCATCCGGGACAGGGGAGACCCAGTACTTC
. TRBJ1-3 TRBV19 . CASSAAAGSGNTIYF TGTGCCAGTAGTGCGGCCGCCGGCTCTGGAAACACCATATATTTT
TRBD2 TRBJ2-5 TRBV19 . CASSPGGGAETQYF TGTGCCAGTTCCCCGGGCGGGGGGGCAGAGACCCAGTACTTC
TRBD2 TRBJ2-1 TRBV4-1 . CASSQEGGSGRSEQFF TGCGCCAGCAGCCAAGAGGGGGGGTCCGGCAGGTCGGAGCAGTTCTTC
. TRBJ1-6 TRBV12-3/TRBV12-4 few CASAQARGTPLHF TGTGCCAGCGCGCAGGCTAGGGGAACACCCCTCCACTTT
. TRBJ1-5 TRBV4-2 . CASSQAAGESNQPQHF TGTGCCAGCAGCCAAGCGGCAGGGGAGAGCAATCAGCCCCAGCATTTT
TRBD2 TRBJ2-3 TRBV7-7 . CASSLGGAGGSTDTQYF TGTGCCAGCAGCCTAGGGGGAGCGGGGGGCTCCACAGATACGCAGTATTTT
TRBD1 TRBJ1-2 TRBV6-5 . CASSQGQNYGYTF TGTGCCAGCAGTCAGGGACAGAACTATGGCTACACCTTC
. TRBJ2-3 TRBV18 . CASSPTGTYPEYF TGTGCCAGCTCACCGACCGGGACTTACCCGGAGTATTTT
TRBD2 TRBJ2-3 TRBV6-5 . CASKGRGGTDTQYF TGTGCCAGCAAGGGGCGGGGGGGGACAGATACGCAGTATTTT
TRBD1 TRBJ2-1 TRBV6-5 . CASTRKGGEQFF TGTGCCAGCACTCGGAAAGGGGGCGAGCAGTTCTTC
TRBD1 TRBJ1-5 TRBV6-1 . CASSGEGGQMANQPQHF TGTGCCAGCAGTGGCGAGGGGGGACAGATGGCAAATCAGCCCCAGCATTTT
. TRBJ1-2 TRBV19 once CASSIGKGNYGYTF TGTGCCAGTAGTATAGGGAAGGGGAACTATGGCTACACCTTC
TRBD1 TRBJ1-1 TRBV10-3 . CAISGQGTNTEAFF TGTGCCATCAGTGGACAGGGGACGAACACTGAAGCTTTCTTT
TRBD1 TRBJ1-2 TRBV30 once CAWSSSAGGRGYTF TGTGCCTGGAGTTCATCTGCAGGGGGCCGGGGCTACACCTTC
TRBD1 TRBJ1-1 TRBV5-1 . CASTAVSGQGSSEAFF TGCGCCAGCACCGCCGTTTCGGGACAGGGAAGTTCTGAAGCTTTCTTT
. TRBJ1-5 TRBV28 . CASQTTGFGSNQPQHF TGTGCCAGCCAAACAACAGGTTTTGGGAGCAATCAGCCCCAGCATTTT
. TRBJ1-6 TRBV5-1 . CASSSGIHNSPLHF TGCGCCAGCAGCTCGGGGATCCATAATTCACCCCTCCACTTT
. TRBJ2-7 TRBV6-5 . CATTPGLGEQYF TGTGCCACCACTCCCGGTCTTGGCGAGCAGTACTTC
TRBD1 TRBJ2-5 TRBV18 . CASSLPGQGKETQYF TGTGCCAGCTCACTTCCGGGACAGGGGAAAGAGACCCAGTACTTC
. TRBJ2-7 TRBV10-2 . CASRVVGKPYEQYF TGCGCCAGCAGAGTAGTCGGGAAACCCTACGAGCAGTACTTC
TRBD1 TRBJ1-2 TRBV19 . CASSHGTAYGYTF TGTGCCAGTAGCCACGGGACAGCTTATGGCTACACCTTC
TRBD1 TRBJ1-4 TRBV19 . CASSADRAFLGEKLFF TGTGCCAGTAGTGCGGACAGGGCCTTCCTAGGTGAAAAACTGTTTTTT
. TRBJ1-4 TRBV29-1 . CSVGRRTNEKLFF TGCAGCGTTGGGCGGAGAACTAATGAAAAACTGTTTTTT
. TRBJ1-1 TRBV18 . CASSPSTGRAEAFF TGTGCCAGCTCACCATCGACAGGTAGAGCTGAAGCTTTCTTT
TRBD1 TRBJ1-2 TRBV27 . CASSPGTGKNGYYGYTF TGTGCCAGCAGTCCCGGGACAGGGAAAAATGGTTACTATGGCTACACCTTC
. TRBJ1-2 TRBV28 once CASTGENYGYTF TGTGCCAGCACGGGGGAAAACTATGGCTACACCTTC
TRBD1 TRBJ1-1 TRBV6-4 . CASSATPGQGNTEAFF TGTGCCAGCAGCGCAACTCCGGGACAGGGGAACACTGAAGCTTTCTTT
TRBD2 TRBJ2-3 TRBV24-1 . CATSDPGLASTDTQYF TGTGCCACCAGTGATCCAGGACTAGCTAGCACAGATACGCAGTATTTT
. TRBJ1-5 TRBV19 . CASSGSTLSNQPQHF TGTGCCAGTAGTGGGAGTACCCTTAGCAATCAGCCCCAGCATTTT
. TRBJ2-2 TRBV28 . CASTEDFTWNTGELFF TGTGCCAGCACCGAGGATTTCACTTGGAACACCGGGGAGCTGTTTTTT
TRBD2 TRBJ2-3 TRBV11-2 once CASSLGGRGGSMADTQYF TGTGCCAGCAGCTTAGGGGGTCGCGGGGGGTCAATGGCAGATACGCAGTATTTT
. TRBJ1-2 TRBV28 . CASSVRGRSNYGYTF TGTGCCAGCAGCGTCCGAGGGAGATCTAACTATGGCTACACCTTC